This paragraph reports one T cell receptor (beta chain). The sample is drawn from a study of blood T cell repertoires in COVID-19. Authors' analysis steps: Nucleated cell number was recorded as an estimate derived from reference gene primer amplification. Libraries were prepared by immunoSEQ multiplex PCR; TCRdb keeps only in-frame clonotypes and omits some of them. V, J and clone size are those of that table, while D and trimming were read from the DNA. Of approximately 240,000 clones detected, around nine tenths appear once; the ten largest clones hold 2% to 2.5%. The J segment lost 0 bases and the V segment lost 6 bases, leaving 2 bases of the junction unmatched. The germline CDR1 and CDR2 sequences are WSHSY and SAAADI. The CDR3 has 13 amino acids.

The origin of this receptor is a middle-aged woman who had recovered from COVID-19. Sequenced material: peripheral blood. This rearrangement joins TRBV10-2 to TRBJ2-7, with 7 bases aligning to TRBD2. The CDR3 bases are TGCGCCAGCAGGGGCGGGAGCTCCTACGAGCAGTACTTC. It specifies CASRGGSSYEQYF.